Following are 4 T cell receptor beta chains from one sample sequenced in a study of T cells after yellow fever vaccination. One entry per CDR3 protein results from TCRdb running MiXCR on the 5' RACE reads. This sample carries about 400,000 distinct CDR3 sequences, 6.2% of them seen once, and the ten largest clones take 15%. The material sequenced was PBMCs, taken 5 days after the yellow fever booster vaccination. All receptors derive from a man aged 25-45 years who received the YFV17D yellow fever vaccine.

This clonotype was counted only a few times. The chain combines TRBV20-1 with TRBJ1-1, with TRBD1 as a possible D gene (5 bases). This CDR3 has 14 residues. V was trimmed by 0 bases and J by 5 bases, leaving 13 bases between them. The germline V gene has CDR1 DFQATT and CDR2 SNEGSKA (reference sequence). Here the CDR3 reads CSARDLKGLTEAFF. The CDR3 DNA reads as TGCAGTGCTAGAGATCTTAAGGGGCTTACTGAAGCTTTCTTT.

This clonotype was seen only a few times. The J gene is TRBJ2-3, the V gene TRBV20-1; tentatively, D is TRBD2 (5 bases). CDR3 size: 15 residues. The V gene's germline CDR1 is DFQATT and CDR2 SNEGSKA (reference sequence). V dropped 2 bases and J dropped 3 bases, with 15 bases sitting between them. CDR3: CSARTSAVDTDTQYF. In DNA form, the CDR3 reads TGCAGTGCTAGAACCTCAGCGGTAGATACAGATACGCAGTATTTT.

The chain carries TRBV7-6 and TRBJ2-7; 15 bases align to TRBD2. The junction had 12 bases not matched to a gene; V was cut back by 5 bases and J by 7 bases. Germline V gene lookup returns CDR1 SGHVS and CDR2 FNYEAQ. The CDR3 has 17 amino acids. The CDR3 sequence is CASSHGLAGGPSREQYF. In DNA, the CDR3 is TGTGCCAGCAGCCACGGACTAGCGGGAGGGCCCTCGAGGGAGCAGTACTTC.

Many counts were recorded for this clonotype. CDR3 loop: CASAAPISYEQYF. The CDR3 nucleotides read TGTGCCAGCGCGGCGCCCATCTCCTACGAGCAGTACTTC. This sequence joins TRBV6-1 and TRBJ2-7; D gene unclear. Trimming took 8 bases from V and 0 from J, leaving 11 bases between them. The V gene's germline CDR1 is MNHNS and CDR2 SASEGT. The CDR3 extends over 13 amino acids.